This TCR beta chain was retrieved from a study of Graves' ophthalmopathy and Graves' hyperthyroidism. The authors amplified TCR beta CDR3 regions from RNA transcripts. HTBI primers were employed in first-round RT-PCR, then a second-round multiplex PCR followed. Each CDR3 protein gets one entry after TCRdb re-called the multiplex PCR reads with MiXCR. The sample includes about 210,000 distinct CDR3 sequences, around 28% seen only once; the top ten take approximately 8.6%. This clonotype has just a few counts. Sequenced: peripheral blood. The sequence was obtained from a man aged 45 to 65 with Graves' ophthalmopathy.

The CDR3 DNA is TGTGCCAGCAGAATCGGGACAGACGAATCACCCCTCCACTTT. Amino acid sequence: CASRIGTDESPLHF. The V and J genes are TRBV7-8 and TRBJ1-6, with 7 nucleotides matching TRBD1. Trimming removed 6 bases from V and 10 bases from J; junction bases left unmatched: 9. The CDR3 spans 14 residues. The germline V gene has CDR1 SGHVS and CDR2 FQNEAQ.